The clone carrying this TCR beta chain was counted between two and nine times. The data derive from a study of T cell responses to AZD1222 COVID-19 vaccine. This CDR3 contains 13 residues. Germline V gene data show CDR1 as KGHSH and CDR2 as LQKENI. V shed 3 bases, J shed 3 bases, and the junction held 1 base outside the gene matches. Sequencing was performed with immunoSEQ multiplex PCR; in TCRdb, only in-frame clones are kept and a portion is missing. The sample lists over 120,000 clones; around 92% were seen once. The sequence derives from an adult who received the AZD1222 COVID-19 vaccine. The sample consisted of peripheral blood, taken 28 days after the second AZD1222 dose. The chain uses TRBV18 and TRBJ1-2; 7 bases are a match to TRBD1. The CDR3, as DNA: TGTGCCAGCTCACCCCAGGGGGACTATGGCTACACCTTC. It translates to CASSPQGDYGYTF.